This T cell receptor beta chain appears in the sequencing data of a study of T cells in Graves' hyperthyroidism and ophthalmopathy. RNA transcripts were the template for amplifying TCR beta CDR3 regions. HTBI primers were used for first-round RT-PCR of the TCR CDR3. TCRdb fed the multiplex PCR reads into MiXCR, producing one record per CDR3 protein. The table lists 600,000 to 650,000 distinct CDR3 sequences, 15% to 20% of them singletons, with 3% to 4.5% in the top ten. As concerns this clonotype: Its antigen is unidentified.

Study-wide results and caveats: Most clonotypes that expanded in the thyroid above 0.001 also showed up in blood.

Participants, patients aged 18 to 65, had newly diagnosed hyperthyroidism with a duration under 2 months. Clinical symptoms, serum thyroxine and TRAb, thyroid ultrasound and orbital computed tomography were used for the diagnoses. PBMCs came from more than 9 ml fresh peripheral blood. This CDR3 has 15 residues. Germline CDR1 is DFQATT and CDR2 is SNEGSKA (reference sequence). With 6 bases removed from V and 7 bases from J, the gap between germline ends came to 24 bases. This TCR was sampled from a woman in her 30s with Graves' hyperthyroidism. Input material: blood. This sequence joins TRBV20-1 and TRBJ1-1; D may be TRBD1 (6 bases). CDR3 sequence reads: CSATSGYERGIEAFF. CDR3 DNA: TGCAGTGCCACTAGCGGTTATGAGAGGGGGATTGAAGCTTTCTTT.